A single count supports the clone carrying this T cell receptor beta chain. What it recognizes is unknown. These data belong to a study of OX40 agonist ivuxolimab in advanced cancers. Study details: Three dose-escalation patients had partial responses: one with hepatocellular carcinoma and two with cutaneous melanoma. Study-level results: The study observed clonal expansion of CD4+ and CD8+ blood T cells by week 6 at 0.1 to 3.0 mg/kg.

TCRdb's copy holds only in-frame clones and misses some; the assay was immunoSEQ multiplex PCR. The sample lists approximately 94,000 clones, roughly 90% occurring once. The V end lost 6 bases, the J end lost 1 base, and 4 bases lay between the germline ends. Germline V lookup: CDR1 SEHNR, CDR2 FQNEAQ (reference sequence). CDR3 size: 12 residues. The clonotype comes from an adult with an advanced solid tumor such as melanoma, head and neck, liver or kidney cancer. The V and J genes are TRBV7-9 and TRBJ1-3; no reliable D call. The specimen comprised CD4+ or CD8+ T cells sorted from blood, sampled in a trial of the OX40 agonist ivuxolimab. CDR3 in amino acids: CASRPSGNTIYF. CDR3 sequence (DNA): TGTGCCAGCAGACCTTCTGGAAACACCATATATTTT.